This is a list of T cell receptor beta chains from one sample in a study of beta chain features in type 1 diabetes. Repertoires were generated with immunoSEQ multiplex PCR, while TCRdb's copy carries only in-frame clones and drops some. The sample lists 250,000 to 300,000 clones; roughly an eighth were seen once. Material for sequencing was naive CD4+ T cells from blood. These receptor sequences come from a man aged 25 to 45 with type 1 diabetes. Each CDR3 is given with its conserved first and last residue.

J gene	V gene	CDR3 protein
TRBJ2-1	TRBV9	CASSERQLLSYNEQFF
TRBJ2-3	TRBV2	CASSGDRLGGDYWYF
TRBJ1-1	TRBV7-9	CASSRGQANTEAFF
TRBJ2-3	TRBV7-7	CASSLTGLDTQYF
TRBJ2-4	TRBV19	CASSRHDPVAKNIQYF
TRBJ1-5	TRBV4-1	CASSLSGQGEQPQHF
TRBJ2-4	TRBV2	CASSETGLAKNIQYF
TRBJ2-1	TRBV5-1	CASRGSGTTHNEQFF
TRBJ1-1	TRBV7-3	CASSLTGITEAFF
TRBJ2-7	TRBV7-2	CASSLGDSPSHEQYF
TRBJ2-5	TRBV15	CATSRQGTGEETQYF
TRBJ2-7	TRBV6-5	CASRRGQGAYEQYF
TRBJ2-5	TRBV5-1	CASSSRTGGQETQYF
TRBJ2-1	TRBV5-1	CASRGTAEKNEQFF
TRBJ2-5	TRBV19	CASSARLAGVGETQYF
TRBJ2-3	TRBV4-2	CASSQVTSAFGTDTQYF
TRBJ2-1	TRBV2	CATEAGGYNEQFF
TRBJ1-2	TRBV28	CASSSQGYGYTF
TRBJ2-1	TRBV7-9	CASSPTRSEQFF
TRBJ2-3	TRBV7-8	CASSIWTSGSTDTQYF
TRBJ2-7	TRBV5-4	CASSFDRVSLEQYF
TRBJ2-1	TRBV13	CASSQPNSGSSYNEQFF
TRBJ2-7	TRBV7-2	CASRTGQSGEQYF
TRBJ2-7	TRBV5-1	CASSPSLIDEQYF
TRBJ1-1	TRBV6-1	CASSRRTGTSEAFF
TRBJ2-5	TRBV7-9	CASSSRQGQETQYF
TRBJ2-2	TRBV5-4	CASSLVARDTGELFF
TRBJ2-7	TRBV19	CASSIRPASYEQYF
TRBJ1-2	TRBV7-8	CASSLRTGDRDGYTF
TRBJ1-2	TRBV5-6	CASSLGGANYGYTF
TRBJ2-7	TRBV5-1	CASSLAGGSYEQYF
TRBJ2-6	TRBV9	CASSVGSSGANVLTF
TRBJ2-7	TRBV30	CAWNVQNPALEQYF
TRBJ2-1	TRBV28	CASSLSQTSGDYNEQFF
TRBJ2-3	TRBV4-1	CASSQAASGSGHTQYF
TRBJ1-2	TRBV28	CASRTTGGGGYTF
TRBJ2-3	TRBV9	CASSVSGTSGTDTQYF